The entry below describes one TCR beta chain. Deletions cut 1 base from V and 3 bases from J, with 6 bases between. The CDR3 spans 13 residues. Germline CDR1 is SNHLY and CDR2 is FYNNEI. These data come from a study of blood T cell repertoires in COVID-19. Generated by immunoSEQ multiplex PCR, the TCRdb table keeps only in-frame clones and is missing some. Of 250,000 to 400,000 clones listed, 88% were seen once; the top ten hold 1.6%. The V gene is TRBV2, the J gene TRBJ1-2; possible D gene TRBD1, 6 bases. The clonotype was recovered from a woman younger than 45 with COVID-19, enrolled during active disease. Sequenced sample: peripheral blood. DNA of the CDR3: TGTGCCAGCAGTGAAGGGACAGACTATGGCTACACCTTC. Protein product: CASSEGTDYGYTF.